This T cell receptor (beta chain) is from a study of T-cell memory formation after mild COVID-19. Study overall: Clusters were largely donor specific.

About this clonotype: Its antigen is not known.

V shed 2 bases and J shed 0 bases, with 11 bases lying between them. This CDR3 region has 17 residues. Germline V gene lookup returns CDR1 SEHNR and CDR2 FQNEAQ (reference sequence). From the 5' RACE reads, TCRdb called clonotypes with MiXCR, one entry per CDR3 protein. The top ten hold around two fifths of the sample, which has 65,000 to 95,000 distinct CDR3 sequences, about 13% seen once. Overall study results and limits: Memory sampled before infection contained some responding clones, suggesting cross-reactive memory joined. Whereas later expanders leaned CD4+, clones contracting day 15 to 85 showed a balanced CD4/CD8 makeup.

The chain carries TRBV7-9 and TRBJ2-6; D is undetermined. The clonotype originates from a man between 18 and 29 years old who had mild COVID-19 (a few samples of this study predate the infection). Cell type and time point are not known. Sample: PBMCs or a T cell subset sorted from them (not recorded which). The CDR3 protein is CASSLTDSYSGANVLTF. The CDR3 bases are TGTGCCAGCAGCTTAACAGATTCTTACTCTGGGGCCAACGTCCTGACTTTC.